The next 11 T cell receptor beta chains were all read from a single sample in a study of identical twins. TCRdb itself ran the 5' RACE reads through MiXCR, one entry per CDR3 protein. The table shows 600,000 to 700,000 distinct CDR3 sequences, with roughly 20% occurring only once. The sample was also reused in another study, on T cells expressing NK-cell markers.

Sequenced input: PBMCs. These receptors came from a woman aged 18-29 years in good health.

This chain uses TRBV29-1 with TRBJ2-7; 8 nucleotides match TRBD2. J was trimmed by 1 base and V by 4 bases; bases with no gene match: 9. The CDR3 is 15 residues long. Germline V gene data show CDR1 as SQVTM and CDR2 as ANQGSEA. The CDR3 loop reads CSVGPVAGSSYEQYF. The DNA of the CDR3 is TGCAGCGTTGGACCTGTAGCGGGATCGTCCTACGAGCAGTACTTC.

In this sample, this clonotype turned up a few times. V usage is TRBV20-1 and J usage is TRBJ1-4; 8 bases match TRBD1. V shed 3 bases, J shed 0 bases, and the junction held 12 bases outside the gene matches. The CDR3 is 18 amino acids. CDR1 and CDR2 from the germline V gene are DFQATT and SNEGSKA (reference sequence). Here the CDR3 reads CSASLTGQGHSTNEKLFF. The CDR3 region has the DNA TGCAGTGCTAGCTTAACTGGACAGGGACACTCAACTAATGAAAAACTGTTTTTT.

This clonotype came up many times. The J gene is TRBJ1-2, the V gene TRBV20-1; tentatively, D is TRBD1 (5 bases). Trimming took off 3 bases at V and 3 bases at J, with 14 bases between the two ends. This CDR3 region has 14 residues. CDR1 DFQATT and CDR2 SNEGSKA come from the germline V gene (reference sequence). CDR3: CSASPTGGYYGYTF. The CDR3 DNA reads TGCAGTGCTAGCCCCACTGGGGGATACTATGGCTACACCTTC.

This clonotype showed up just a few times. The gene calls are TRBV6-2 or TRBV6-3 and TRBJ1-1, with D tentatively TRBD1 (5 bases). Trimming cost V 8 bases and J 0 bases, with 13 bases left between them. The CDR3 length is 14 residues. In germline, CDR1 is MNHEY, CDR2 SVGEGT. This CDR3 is CASAGREMNTEAFF. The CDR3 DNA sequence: TGTGCCAGCGCAGGGAGAGAAATGAACACTGAAGCTTTCTTT.

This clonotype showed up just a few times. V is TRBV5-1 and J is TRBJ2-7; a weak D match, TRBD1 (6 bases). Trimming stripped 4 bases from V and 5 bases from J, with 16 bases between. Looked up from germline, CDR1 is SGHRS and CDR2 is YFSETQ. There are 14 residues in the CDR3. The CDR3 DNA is TGCGCCAGCAGCAGGCAGGGGATAGTCGACGAGCAGTACTTC. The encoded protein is CASSRQGIVDEQYF. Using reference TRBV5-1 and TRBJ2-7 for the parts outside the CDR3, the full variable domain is KAGVTQTPRYLIKTRGQQVTLSCSPISGHRSVSWYQQTPGQGLQFLFEYFSETQRNKGNFPGRFSGRQFSNSRSEMNVSTLELGDSALYLCASSRQGIVDEQYFGPGTRLTVT.

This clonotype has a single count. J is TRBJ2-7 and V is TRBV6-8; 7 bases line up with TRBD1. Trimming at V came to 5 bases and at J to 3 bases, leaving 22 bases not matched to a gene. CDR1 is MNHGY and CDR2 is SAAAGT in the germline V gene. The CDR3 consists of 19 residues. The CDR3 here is CASSLRQTGNPGVNYEQYF. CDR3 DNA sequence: TGTGCCAGCAGTCTCCGGCAGACAGGGAACCCCGGAGTAAACTACGAGCAGTACTTC.

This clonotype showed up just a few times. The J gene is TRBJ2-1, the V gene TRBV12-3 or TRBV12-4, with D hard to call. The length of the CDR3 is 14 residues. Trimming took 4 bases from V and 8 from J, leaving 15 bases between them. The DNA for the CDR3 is TGTGCCAGCAGTTCGGACCCTCTCTGGTATGAGCAGTTCTTC. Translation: CASSSDPLWYEQFF.

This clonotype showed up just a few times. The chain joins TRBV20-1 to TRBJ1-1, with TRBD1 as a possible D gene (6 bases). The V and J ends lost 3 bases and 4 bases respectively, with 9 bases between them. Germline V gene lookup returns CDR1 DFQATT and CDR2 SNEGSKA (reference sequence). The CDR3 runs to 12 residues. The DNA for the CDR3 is TGCAGTGCTAGGACAGGTTCCACTGAAGCTTTCTTT. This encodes CSARTGSTEAFF.

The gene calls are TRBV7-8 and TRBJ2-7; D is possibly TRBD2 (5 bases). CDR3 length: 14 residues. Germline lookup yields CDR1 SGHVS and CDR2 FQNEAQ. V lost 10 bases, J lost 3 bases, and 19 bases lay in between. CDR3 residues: CATSDFPRDYEQYF. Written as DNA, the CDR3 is TGTGCCACCTCCGACTTCCCCCGGGACTACGAGCAGTACTTC.

The DNA of the CDR3 is TGTGCCAGCAGTTTGATTAGGGCTAATAAGTTCTTC. It translates to CASSLIRANKFF. The V and J genes are TRBV12-3 or TRBV12-4 and TRBJ2-1; D unresolved. The CDR3 has 12 residues. Trimming removed 3 bases at V and 14 bases at J, with 14 bases between.

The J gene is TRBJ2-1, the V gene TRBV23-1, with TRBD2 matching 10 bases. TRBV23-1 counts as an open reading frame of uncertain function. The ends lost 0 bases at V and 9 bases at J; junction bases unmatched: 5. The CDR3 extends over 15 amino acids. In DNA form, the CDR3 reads TGCGCCAGCAGTCAATCCCCTAGCGGGAGCGGTGAGCAGTTCTTC. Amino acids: CASSQSPSGSGEQFF.